This T cell receptor (beta chain) was recovered during a study of blood T cell repertoires in COVID-19 (TCRdb year 2020). Turning to the overall study: Samples covering the acute and convalescent phases of COVID-19 were provided by collaborators in the United States, Italy and Spain. The material from the prospective study consisted of cDNA or gDNA derived from T cells, B-cell-depleted T cells, or PBMCs. Where HLA class I and class II types were available, the types were taken from metadata supplied by the sample provider, not from assay-based typing. Samples came from the ongoing ImmuneRACE study (first 160 participants) plus 1,254 subjects from 6 global collaborators. The dataset comprised deeply sampled blood TCRbeta repertoires from subjects exposed to, actively infected with, or recovered from COVID-19. The repertoires were released in a freely available public database intended as a resource for research on the immune response to SARS-CoV-2. Nearly every sample came with metadata listing a de-identified subject ID, COVID-19 status, age in years and sex.

TCRbeta CDR3 regions were amplified from genomic DNA by means of the immunoSEQ Assay, a bias-controlled multiplex PCR. As for the original processing: Nucleated cell counts per sample were estimated from amplification of reference gene primers within the assay. To quantify the absolute abundance of each unique TCRbeta CDR3 rearrangement, sequence reads were collapsed and filtered. For each sample, productive Simpson clonality was calculated as the square root of Simpson's diversity index across productive rearrangements. Imported from immuneACCESS, the table was reduced by TCRdb to in-frame sequences with V and J called. These copies leave out some clones; in studies compared against another copy, an unresolved V gene accounts for under half, and the cause of the remainder is not known. That table furnishes V, J and clone size, whereas the DNA furnished D and trimming. Present in this sample are about 140,000 clones, approximately 80% of which were seen just once. The ten biggest clones cover 3.5% to 5.5% of the sample.

The germline V gene encodes CDR1 LGHDT and CDR2 YNNKEL (reference sequence). The cysteine opens and the phenylalanine closes a CDR3 of 16 amino acids. Only the CDR3 region is kept as DNA, spanning 48 bases read in frame from base 1. The collaborating institutions used their own protocols to collect whole blood in K2EDTA tubes. For TCRbeta analysis, collaborators shipped samples in one of three forms: frozen whole blood, isolated PBMCs, or DNA extracted from either of those sample types. Comments on this clone: Its antigen is unknown. Germline is not matched at one junction end, which may reflect a read error.

General study outcomes and caveats: How much clinical and demographic metadata was included differed by source and by participant, and the metadata was provided uncurated.

The chain links TRBV3-1 (or the pseudogene TRBV3-2) with TRBJ2-2; TRBD1 matches 10 bases in the middle. The sequence derives from a woman of 80 years or more with active or convalescent COVID-19. What was sequenced was peripheral blood. The DNA sequence is given as TGTGTCAGCAACCGACCCGGGACAGGGGTGACCGGGGAGCTGTTTTTT. Its translation reads: CVSNRPGTGVTGELFF.